The next 10 T cell receptor beta chains were all read from a single sample in a study of shared clonotypes between healthy human individuals (dated by TCRdb to the early 2020s). Library creation used the immunoSEQ multiplex PCR assay. In TCRdb, the immuneACCESS table is reduced to in-frame sequences with V and J assigned. These tables do not hold every clone; where another copy was compared, an unresolved V gene accounts for under half, and the others remain unexplained. The sample has around 500,000 clones on record, 76% of them singletons. The ten largest clones take up 10% to 15% of the sample. Sequenced material: PBMCs. The receptors were gathered from a woman in her forties in good health. Some clones in this sample may be carry-over from other donors' samples.

V is TRBV5-1 and J is TRBJ2-1; TRBD1 matches 8 bases. In germline, CDR1 is SGHRS, CDR2 YFSETQ. V lost 3 bases and J lost 3; bases outside the gene matches: 5. The CDR3 spans 15 residues. CDR3 in amino acids: CASSSQGDIYNEQFF. The CDR3 bases are TGCGCCAGCAGCTCACAGGGGGACATCTACAATGAGCAGTTCTTC.

To note about this clone: Only one base separates this from a far larger clonotype, so it likely reflects a read error. V and J are TRBV11-1 and TRBJ2-7; 7 nucleotides agree with TRBD1. The V gene end was trimmed by 1 base and the J gene end by 9 bases; junction bases not matched to a gene: 9. CDR3 length: 14 residues. Germline assignment: CDR1 SGHAT and CDR2 FQDESV (reference sequence). The CDR3 sequence: CASSLGQGVNGQYF. The CDR3 nucleotides are TGTGCCAGCAGCTTAGGACAGGGCGTCAACGGGCAGTACTTC.

In its sample, this clone was seen many times. This chain connects TRBV6-5 to TRBJ2-1; the D call may be TRBD1 or TRBD2 (5 bases each). Trimming removed 5 bases at V and 4 bases at J, with 15 bases between. CDR1 MNHEY and CDR2 SVGAGI come from the germline V gene. CDR3 length: 15 amino acids. CDR3 bases: TGTGCCAGCAGTAAAACCGGGACCCTTTACAATGAGCAGTTCTTC. Translated, it gives CASSKTGTLYNEQFF.

At least ten counts were recorded for this clone. The chain carries TRBV7-9 and TRBJ2-1; D ambiguous. The V gene lost 5 bases and the J gene lost 6 bases, with 11 bases spanning the gap. CDR1 and CDR2 from the germline V gene are SEHNR and FQNEAQ (reference sequence). The CDR3 loop spans 13 amino acids. CDR3 amino acids: CASSPNPTNEQFF. The CDR3 DNA reads TGTGCCAGCAGCCCAAACCCGACCAATGAGCAGTTCTTC.

The rearrangement uses TRBV2 and TRBJ2-3, with D possibly being TRBD1 (6 bases). This CDR3 comprises 14 residues. Between the trimmed V and J ends, which lost 7 bases and 4 bases, there was a span of 15 bases. Germline V lookup: CDR1 SNHLY, CDR2 FYNNEI. The CDR3 nucleotides are TGTGCCAGCACCCGACAGGCCTCCGCAGATACGCAGTATTTT. It translates to CASTRQASADTQYF.

This clone was seen only a few times. The chain links TRBV7-9 to TRBJ2-1, with 9 bases lining up with TRBD1. The germline V gene has CDR1 SEHNR and CDR2 FQNEAQ (reference sequence). V gave up 11 bases and J gave up 1 base; unmatched junction bases: 9. The CDR3 runs to 15 residues. The CDR3 sequence is CAGEGTGRSYNEQFF. The CDR3 DNA reads TGTGCCGGGGAAGGGACAGGGAGGTCCTACAATGAGCAGTTCTTC.

The chain has TRBV7-9 and TRBJ1-5; D perhaps matches TRBD1 (6 bases). CDR3 length: 13 amino acids. V lost 4 bases to trimming and J lost 4 bases, with 8 bases between them. In germline, CDR1 is SEHNR, CDR2 FQNEAQ (reference sequence). The CDR3 DNA sequence: TGTGCCAGCAGCTGGGGACAAAATCAGCCCCAGCATTTT. Translation: CASSWGQNQPQHF.

The rearrangement uses TRBV6-1 and TRBJ1-1, with D uncertain. This CDR3 comprises 13 residues. The V end lost 11 bases, the J end lost 2 bases, and 15 bases lay between the germline ends. Germline V CDR1 and CDR2: MNHNS, SASEGT. The chain's CDR3 is CAGIRWVNTEAFF. The CDR3 bases are TGTGCCGGTATTCGGTGGGTTAACACTGAAGCTTTCTTT.

V usage is TRBV29-1 and J usage is TRBJ2-7, with D perhaps given as TRBD1 or TRBD2 (5 bases each). Trimming stripped 4 bases from V and 1 base from J, with 11 bases between. The germline gives CDR1 SQVTM, CDR2 ANQGSEA. The CDR3 loop spans 13 amino acids. This CDR3 is CSVGYRTSYEQYF. CDR3 nucleotides: TGCAGCGTTGGTTACAGGACTTCCTACGAGCAGTACTTC.

DNA for the CDR3: TGTGCCAGCAGCCACTACAGGGGTCCTGAAGCTTTCTTT. This codes for CASSHYRGPEAFF. The chain combines TRBV7-3 with TRBJ1-1; TRBD1 agrees at 7 bases. CDR3 size: 13 residues. The germline CDR1 and CDR2 sequences are SGHTA and FQGTGA. With 5 bases clipped from V and 6 bases from J, the junction kept 6 bases outside the gene matches.